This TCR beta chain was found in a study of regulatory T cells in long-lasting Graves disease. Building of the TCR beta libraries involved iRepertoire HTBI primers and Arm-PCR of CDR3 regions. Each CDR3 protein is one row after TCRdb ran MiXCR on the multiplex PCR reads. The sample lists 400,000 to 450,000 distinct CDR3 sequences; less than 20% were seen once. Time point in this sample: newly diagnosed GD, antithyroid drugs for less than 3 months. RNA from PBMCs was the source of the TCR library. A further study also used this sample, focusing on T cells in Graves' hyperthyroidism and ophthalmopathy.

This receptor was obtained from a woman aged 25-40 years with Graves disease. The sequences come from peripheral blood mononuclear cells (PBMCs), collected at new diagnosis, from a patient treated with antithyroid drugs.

The CDR3 region has the DNA TGTGCCAGTCGACCAGCGCGGGGGCTCCGCGAGCAGTACTTC. Translated, it gives CASRPARGLREQYF. The V gene is TRBV12-3 or TRBV12-4, the J gene TRBJ2-7, with D possibly matching TRBD2 (7 bases). Trimming left V 9 bases short and J 6 bases short, with 21 bases between. This CDR3 comprises 14 residues.